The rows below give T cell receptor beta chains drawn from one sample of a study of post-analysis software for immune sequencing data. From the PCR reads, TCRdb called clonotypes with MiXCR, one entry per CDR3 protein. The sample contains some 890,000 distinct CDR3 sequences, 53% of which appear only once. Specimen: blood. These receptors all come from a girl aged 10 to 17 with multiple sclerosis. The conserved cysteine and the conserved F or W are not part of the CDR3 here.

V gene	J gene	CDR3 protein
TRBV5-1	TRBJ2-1	ASSPAGGRAYNEQF
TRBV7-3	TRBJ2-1	ASSPGAASAEQF
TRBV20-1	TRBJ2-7	SARGGMDPNEQY
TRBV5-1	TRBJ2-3	ASSFQGRGDTQY
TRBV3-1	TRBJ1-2	ACSPFWQDYGYT
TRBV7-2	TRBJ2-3	ASSLRAGSGGGDTQY
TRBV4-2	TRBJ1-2	ASKTAYNYGYT
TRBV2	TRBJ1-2	ASSGQSRGAGGYT
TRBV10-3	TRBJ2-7	AILGTGSYEQY
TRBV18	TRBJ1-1	ASSPGTGGLGAF
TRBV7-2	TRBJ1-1	ASSLQVGSTEAF
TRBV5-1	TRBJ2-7	ASSYVRDPSYEQY
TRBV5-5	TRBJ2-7	ASSATGTSGRLYEQY
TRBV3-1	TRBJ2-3	ASSRSTGLAGTDTQY
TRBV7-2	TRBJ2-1	ASSSELGNEQF
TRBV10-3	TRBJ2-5	AIARERETQY
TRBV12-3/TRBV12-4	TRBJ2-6	ASSEQGRRANVLT
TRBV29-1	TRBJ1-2	SGTSGVNGYT
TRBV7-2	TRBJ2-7	ASSSGRWGSTSYEQY
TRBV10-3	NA	AISSSGGTDEQY
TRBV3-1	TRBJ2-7	ASSQDLDRLFSYEQY
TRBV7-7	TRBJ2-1	ASSPGLAGGSSHNEQF
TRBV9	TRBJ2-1	ASSVAGLAGAAYNEQF
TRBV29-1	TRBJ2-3	SAETGGDTQY
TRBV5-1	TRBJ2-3	ASSASIGTDTQY
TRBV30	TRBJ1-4	AWSNDPDEKLF
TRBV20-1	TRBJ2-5	SASDTSGSRETQY
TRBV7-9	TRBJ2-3	ASSLAREGDTQY
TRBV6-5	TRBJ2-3	ASSHRSSTDTQY
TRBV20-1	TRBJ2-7	SAFRPQANEQY
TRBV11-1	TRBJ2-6	ASSSQVLSGANVLT
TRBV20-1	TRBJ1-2	SARDSLQGALGYT
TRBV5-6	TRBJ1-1	ASSRPGRNTEAF
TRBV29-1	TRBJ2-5	SVHKGPGKETQY
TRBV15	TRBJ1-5	ATSRDPSEPQH
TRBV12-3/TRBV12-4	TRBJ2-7	ASSTDSGYEQY
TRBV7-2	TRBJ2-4	ASSPGWQAKNIQY
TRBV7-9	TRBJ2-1	ASSLLAGASEQF
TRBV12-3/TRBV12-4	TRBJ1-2	ASSRKESYGYT
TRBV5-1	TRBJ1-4	ASSFGTGEEKLF
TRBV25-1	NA	ASSEILGQGSEQY
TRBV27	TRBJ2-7	ASSLQGLGYEQY
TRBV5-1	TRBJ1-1	ASSRRQGAWGNTEAF
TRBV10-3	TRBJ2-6	ATQDRGNSGANVLT
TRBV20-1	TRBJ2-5	SASRTSGKETQY
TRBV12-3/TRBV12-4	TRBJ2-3	ASRMAGGADTQY